One sample yielded the 31 T cell receptor beta chains listed below, sequenced in a study of OX40 agonist ivuxolimab in advanced cancers. Sequencing was performed with immunoSEQ multiplex PCR; in TCRdb, only in-frame clones are kept and a portion is missing. The table lists about 77,000 clones, about 85% of them singletons, with 0.6% to 0.8% in the top ten. This sample comprised CD4+ or CD8+ T cells sorted from blood, obtained in a trial of the OX40 agonist ivuxolimab. The source is an adult with an advanced solid tumor such as melanoma, head and neck, liver or kidney cancer.

The chain combines TRBV29-1 with TRBJ1-2, with D unclear. There are 13 residues in the CDR3. Per germline, CDR1 SQVTM and CDR2 ANQGSEA. The V gene lost 5 bases and the J gene lost 0 bases, with 10 bases spanning the gap. In DNA form, the CDR3 reads TGCAGCGTTAGGGAAGAAGCTAACTATGGCTACACCTTC. Translation gives CSVREEANYGYTF.

The chain has TRBV18 and TRBJ2-5; TRBD1 agrees at 10 bases. The better agreement between TRBJ2-7 and the DNA end casts doubt on the J call. The CDR3 runs 15 residues. Germline loops: CDR1 KGHSH, CDR2 LQKENI. The CDR3 loop reads CASTRGPGQGPEQYF. The CDR3 DNA sequence: TGTGCCAGCACACGGGGGCCGGGACAGGGGCCCGAGCAGTACTTC.

The J gene is TRBJ1-5, the V gene TRBV19; no definite D call. CDR1 is LNHDA, CDR2 SQIVND, per germline (reference sequence). The V end lost 7 bases, the J end lost 2 bases, and 12 bases lay between the germline ends. The CDR3 has 14 residues. This CDR3 is CASKDRAGNQPQHF. As DNA, the CDR3 is TGTGCCAGTAAGGACCGGGCGGGCAATCAGCCCCAGCATTTT. Combining the CDR3 with reference TRBV19 and TRBJ1-5 gives the whole variable domain DGGITQSPKYLFRKEGQNVTLSCEQNLNHDAMYWYRQDPGQGLRLIYYSQIVNDFQKGDIAEGYSVSREKKESFPLTVTSAQKNPTAFYLCASKDRAGNQPQHFGDGTRLSIL.

In this sample, this clone turned up once. The chain joins TRBV2 to TRBJ2-5, with no clear D. Germline CDR1 SNHLY, CDR2 FYNNEI. The ends were cut back, 3 bases at V and 5 bases at J, with 10 bases in the middle. This CDR3 comprises 13 residues. CDR3 sequence: CASSDRVRETQYF. The DNA for the CDR3 is TGTGCCAGCAGTGATCGGGTTCGGGAGACCCAGTACTTC.

On this clone itself: One end of the junction is discordant with germline, which a read error may explain. The same CDR3 is also encoded by other DNA sequences in this sample. The chain recombines TRBV19 with TRBJ1-2; D not resolved. Germline V gene sequence: CDR1 LNHDA, CDR2 SQIVND (reference sequence). The CDR3 consists of 14 residues. The CDR3 protein is CASSRQARGSGYTF. CDR3 sequence (DNA): TGCGCCAGTAGTAGGCAGGCTCGTGGAAGTGGCTACACCTTC. The full variable domain, with the rest looked up from reference TRBV19 and TRBJ1-2, is DGGITQSPKYLFRKEGQNVTLSCEQNLNHDAMYWYRQDPGQGLRLIYYSQIVNDFQKGDIAEGYSVSREKKESFPLTVTSAQKNPTAFYLCASSRQARGSGYTFGSGTRLTVV.

The chain is built from TRBV6-1 and TRBJ1-5, with D unresolved. Trimming shortened V by 2 bases and J by 1 base, and 6 bases separated the two germline ends. This CDR3 has 14 amino acids. CDR1 is MNHNS, CDR2 SASEGT, per germline. The CDR3, as DNA: TGTGCCAGCAGTGAAAACCCAAGCAATCAGCCCCAGCATTTT. It translates to CASSENPSNQPQHF.

This clone was seen only once. The CDR3 here is CASSPTPVGSGNTIYF. In DNA form, the CDR3 reads TGCGCCAGCAGCCCTACCCCCGTGGGCTCTGGAAACACCATATATTTT. The chain carries TRBV4-3 and TRBJ1-3, with D unresolved. Deletions cut 4 bases from V and 0 bases from J, with 13 bases between. The CDR3 length is 16 residues. Germline CDR1 is LGHNA and CDR2 is YSLEER.

This clone has only one observation. The same CDR3 can be traced to other DNA sequences in this sample. The genes are TRBV4-2 and TRBJ2-3; 7 bases align to TRBD2. Germline assignment: CDR1 LGHNA and CDR2 YNFKEQ. This CDR3 is built from 15 residues. J was trimmed by 3 bases and V by 0 bases; bases with no gene match: 3. The CDR3 DNA is TGTGCCAGCAGCCAAGAGACCGGGGGGACAGATACGCAGTATTTT. This translates into CASSQETGGTDTQYF.

The chain employs TRBV6-5 and TRBJ1-6; no reliable D call. Germline CDR1 is MNHEY and CDR2 is SVGAGI. This CDR3 region has 16 residues. V lost 0 bases and J lost 8, with 14 bases in between. CDR3 DNA sequence: TGTGCCAGCAGTTACTCGAGACTGCCCAGAGATTCACCCCTCCACTTT. It encodes CASSYSRLPRDSPLHF.

The chain couples TRBV11-1 to TRBJ1-6, with TRBD1 identical over 8 bases. The V gene's germline CDR1 is SGHAT and CDR2 FQDESV (reference sequence). V trimming: 3 bases; J trimming: 9 bases; junction bases outside the gene matches: 7. The CDR3 consists of 15 residues. The CDR3 loop is CASSFRTGGGSPLHF. As DNA, the CDR3 is TGTGCCAGCAGCTTTCGAACAGGGGGTGGTTCACCCCTCCACTTT.

The chain employs TRBV30 and TRBJ1-2, with a possible D match to TRBD1 (6 bases). The CDR3 length is 11 residues. V lost 2 bases and J lost 8, with 9 bases in between. Per germline, CDR1 GTSNPN and CDR2 SVGIG (reference sequence). This CDR3 is CAWSTGYGYTF. The CDR3 bases are TGTGCCTGGAGTACAGGGTACGGCTACACCTTC.

This clone has just one count. The genes are TRBV7-2 and TRBJ1-3; weak D call: TRBD1 (6 bases). Germline CDR1 is SGHTA and CDR2 is FQGNSA. The length of the CDR3 is 17 residues. V gave up 2 bases and J gave up 2 bases, with 16 bases separating them. The CDR3 coding sequence is TGTGCCAGCAGCTTAATGTTGGGGGACAACCCTGGAAACACCATATATTTT. This encodes CASSLMLGDNPGNTIYF.

This clone occurred once. The chain carries TRBV18 and TRBJ2-1; maybe TRBD1 (5 bases). This CDR3 contains 17 residues. Per germline, CDR1 KGHSH and CDR2 LQKENI. V lost 3 bases and J 0 bases, leaving 15 bases between the germline ends. This chain's CDR3 is CASSPLADSNSYNEQFF. The CDR3 coding sequence is TGTGCCAGCTCACCTTTGGCCGACAGTAACTCCTACAATGAGCAGTTCTTC.

The chain combines TRBV21-1 with TRBJ1-2; the table calls TRBD1, which could not be checked here. TRBV21-1 is flagged as a pseudogene. CDR3 size: 16 residues. CDR3 amino acids: CASSKKPHGTGAGYTF. The CDR3 DNA reads as TGTGCCAGCAGCAAAAAGCCCCACGGGACAGGGGCTGGCTACACCTTC.

The chain links TRBV11-2 to TRBJ2-2, with 7 positions matching TRBD2. The CDR3 covers 15 residues. The germline V gene has CDR1 SGHAT and CDR2 FQNNGV. The V and J ends lost 3 bases and 3 bases, in that order; junction bases with no gene match: 4. The CDR3 DNA sequence: TGTGCCAGCAGCTTCTCTAGCGGATACACCGGGGAGCTGTTTTTT. It yields the protein CASSFSSGYTGELFF. Supplemented by reference TRBV11-2 and TRBJ2-2, the full variable domain reads EAGVAQSPRYKIIEKRQSVAFWCNPISGHATLYWYQQILGQGPKLLIQFQNNGVVDDSQLPKDRFSAERLKGVDSTLKIQPAKLEDSAVYLCASSFSSGYTGELFFGEGSRLTVL.

The V and J genes are TRBV9 and TRBJ2-2, with D perhaps TRBD1 or TRBD2 (5 bases each). The germline CDR1 and CDR2 sequences are SGDLS and YYNGEE. Deletions cut 4 bases from V and 8 bases from J, with 15 bases between. This CDR3 region has 14 residues. The CDR3 DNA sequence: TGTGCCAGCAGCACTCCCGGTGGGACGGGGGAGCTGTTTTTT. Its protein product is CASSTPGGTGELFF.

This clone came up a few times. This sequence joins TRBV18 and TRBJ2-1; 8 bases fit TRBD1. Trimming cost V 0 bases and J 5 bases; bases outside gene matches: 6. The germline V gene has CDR1 KGHSH and CDR2 LQKENI. This CDR3 spans 16 amino acids. CDR3 nucleotide sequence: TGTGCCAGCTCACCACCTGCAGACAGGGGTGACAATGAGCAGTTCTTC. Its translation: CASSPPADRGDNEQFF.

The genes are TRBV7-2 and TRBJ1-2, with 9 positions matching TRBD1. V lost 5 bases to trimming and J lost 3 bases; unmatched junction nucleotides: 13. Germline V CDR1 and CDR2: SGHTA, FQGNSA. The CDR3 covers 17 residues. CDR3 loop: CASSLNDGTGTYYGYTF. DNA of the CDR3: TGTGCCAGCAGCCTCAATGACGGGACAGGGACTTACTATGGCTACACCTTC.

The rearrangement links TRBV12-5 to TRBJ2-7, with D perhaps TRBD1 (5 bases). Trimming left V 6 bases short and J 6 bases short, with 12 bases between. The CDR3 length is 12 residues. Germline CDR1 and CDR2: LGHNT and FRNRAP. CDR3 nucleotides: TGTGCTAGTGGAATCCTTCAGGGCGAGCAGTACTTC. Protein sequence: CASGILQGEQYF.

The chain is built from TRBV7-6 and TRBJ1-2; 9 bases align to TRBD1. CDR1 and CDR2 from the germline V gene are SGHVS and FNYEAQ. The CDR3 has 15 residues. Trimming removed 4 bases from V and 2 bases from J; junction bases left unmatched: 5. The CDR3 DNA follows: TGTGCCAGCAGCTCACAGGGGGCGCGAAACTATGGCTACACCTTC. Its protein product is CASSSQGARNYGYTF. Full variable domain (outside the CDR3, taken from reference TRBV7-6 and TRBJ1-2): GAGVSQSPRYKVTKRGQDVALRCDPISGHVSLYWYRQALGQGPEFLTYFNYEAQQDKSGLPNDRFSAERPEGSISTLTIQRTEQRDSAMYRCASSSQGARNYGYTFGSGTRLTVV.

This rearrangement joins TRBV6-1 to TRBJ1-2; D is unresolved. The V end lost 6 bases, the J end lost 4 bases, and 6 bases lay between the germline ends. CDR1 MNHNS and CDR2 SASEGT come from the germline V gene. The CDR3 covers 11 residues. The CDR3, as DNA: TGTGCCAGCAGCCAAGCCTATGGCTACACCTTC. It encodes CASSQAYGYTF.

There are a few counts of this clone. The CDR3 nucleotides read TGTGCCAGCTCACCCCGAGACAGGGTTTACACTGAAGCTTTCTTT. Its translation is CASSPRDRVYTEAFF. This chain connects TRBV18 to TRBJ1-1; 7 bases line up with TRBD1. The CDR3 runs to 15 residues. The ends lost 3 bases at V and 3 bases at J; junction bases unmatched: 7. CDR1 and CDR2 from the germline V gene are KGHSH and LQKENI.

The chain carries TRBV5-6 and TRBJ1-2; maybe TRBD1 (6 bases). The CDR3 is 13 residues long. V dropped 0 bases and J dropped 7 bases, with 10 bases sitting between them. Germline V gene data show CDR1 as SGHDT and CDR2 as YYEEEE. CDR3 residues: CASSLEGGRGYTF. The CDR3 DNA reads TGTGCCAGCAGCTTGGAAGGGGGACGTGGCTACACCTTC.

The sample holds a few counts of this clone. The rearrangement uses TRBV10-3 and TRBJ1-3, with a tentative D call TRBD1 (5 bases). Germline V gives CDR1 ENHRY, CDR2 SYGVKD. V was pared by 6 bases and J by 2 bases, with 17 bases between. The CDR3 has 16 amino acids. CDR3 loop: CAISPTDIRTGNTIYF. The CDR3 nucleotides are TGTGCCATCAGCCCGACAGATATAAGGACTGGAAACACCATATATTTT.

In its sample, this clone was seen a few times. The J gene is TRBJ1-5, the V gene TRBV5-8; D is unresolved. The V gene lost 1 base and the J gene lost 7 bases, with 3 bases spanning the gap. The CDR3 length is 11 residues. Germline V gives CDR1 SGHTS, CDR2 YDEGEE. The CDR3 is CASSLTQPQHF. DNA for the CDR3: TGTGCCAGCAGCTTGACGCAGCCCCAGCATTTT.

The chain employs TRBV7-6 and TRBJ1-4; perhaps TRBD1 as D (6 bases). From germline, CDR1 is SGHVS and CDR2 FNYEAQ. The CDR3 runs 16 residues. The V end was cut by 1 base, the J end by 7 bases, with 16 bases between. The CDR3 loop reads CASSLGGGRGSEKLFF. The CDR3, as DNA: TGTGCCAGCAGCTTAGGGGGGGGGCGCGGGAGTGAAAAACTGTTTTTT. Looking up the rest from reference TRBV7-6 and TRBJ1-4 gives the full variable domain: GAGVSQSPRYKVTKRGQDVALRCDPISGHVSLYWYRQALGQGPEFLTYFNYEAQQDKSGLPNDRFSAERPEGSISTLTIQRTEQRDSAMYRCASSLGGGRGSEKLFFGSGTQLSVL.

The V call is TRBV27, the J call TRBJ1-5, with TRBD1 matching 10 bases. Germline CDR1 reads MNHEY; CDR2 reads SMNVEV (reference sequence). The CDR3 runs 15 residues. After removal of 3 bases from V and 2 bases from J, the junction contained 1 base not matched to a gene. The CDR3 nucleotides are TGTGCCAGCAGTTTCGGGACAGGGGGCAATCAGCCCCAGCATTTT. Residues: CASSFGTGGNQPQHF.

The chain combines TRBV19 with TRBJ2-3; tentative D call: TRBD2 (5 bases). V was cut by 7 bases and J by 1 base, with 9 bases left in between. The V gene's germline CDR1 is LNHDA and CDR2 SQIVND (reference sequence). This CDR3 contains 13 residues. CDR3 protein: CASTDGGTDTQYF. CDR3 DNA sequence: TGTGCCAGTACGGACGGGGGCACAGATACGCAGTATTTT.

CDR3 sequence (DNA): TGCAGTGCTAGAGATCTAAAAGGGCAGTACTTC. Its translation is CSARDLKGQYF. The chain uses TRBV20-1 and TRBJ2-7; D ambiguous. V was cut by 0 bases and J by 9 bases, with 9 bases left in between. Germline V lookup: CDR1 DFQATT, CDR2 SNEGSKA (reference sequence). This CDR3 spans 11 amino acids.

This clone was detected a few times. The gene calls are TRBV7-2 and TRBJ2-5; D unresolved. This CDR3 spans 14 amino acids. Trimming removed 0 bases at V and 4 bases at J, with 9 bases between. The germline V gene encodes CDR1 SGHTA and CDR2 FQGNSA. The chain's CDR3 is CASSLASGPETQYF. CDR3 in DNA: TGTGCCAGCAGCTTAGCGTCAGGTCCAGAGACCCAGTACTTC.

The V gene is TRBV19, the J gene TRBJ2-2, with no clear D. The CDR3 totals 12 residues. Germline V gene lookup returns CDR1 LNHDA and CDR2 SQIVND (reference sequence). The V end was cut by 4 bases, the J end by 6 bases, with 6 bases between. The CDR3 DNA reads as TGTGCCAGTAGTAAGATAGCCGGGGAGCTGTTTTTT. Its protein product is CASSKIAGELFF.